One sample yielded the 14 T cell receptor beta chains listed below, sequenced in a study of blood T cell repertoires in COVID-19 (dated by TCRdb to about 2020). Library construction relied on the immunoSEQ multiplex PCR assay. Sourced from immuneACCESS, this table was stored by TCRdb with only in-frame sequences that have V and J called. A share of the clones is absent; for the studies checked, an unresolved V gene accounts for under half, and the remainder has no known explanation. This sample lists about 230,000 clones; 85% to 90% were detected once. The ten largest clones take up roughly 2.7% of the sample. Sequenced sample: peripheral blood. The receptors come from a young man with COVID-19, enrolled during active disease.

The genes are TRBV6-6 and TRBJ2-2; 7 nucleotides line up with TRBD1. Per germline, CDR1 MNHNY and CDR2 SVGAGI (reference sequence). The V segment lost 7 bases and the J segment 5 bases; nucleotides outside the gene matches: 7. CDR3 length: 14 amino acids. CDR3: CASTVDRWTGELFF. In DNA form, the CDR3 reads TGTGCCAGCACCGTGGACAGGTGGACCGGGGAGCTGTTTTTT.

This chain uses TRBV6-2 or TRBV6-3 with TRBJ2-1; 10 bases align to TRBD2. The germline gives CDR1 MNHEY, CDR2 SVGEGT. The CDR3 length is 18 residues. V gave up 5 bases and J gave up 4 bases; unmatched junction bases: 14. The CDR3 region has the DNA TGTGCCAGCAGTCATAGCCCAGCGGGGGGGCGGAGATACAATGAGCAGTTCTTC. It is translated as CASSHSPAGGRRYNEQFF.

This chain connects TRBV6-2 or TRBV6-3 to TRBJ1-2; 7 positions match TRBD1. The V segment lost 2 bases and the J segment 4 bases; nucleotides outside the gene matches: 4. The CDR3 totals 14 residues. The germline V gene encodes CDR1 MNHEY and CDR2 SVGEGT. The CDR3 sequence: CASSYTRQGYGYTF. The CDR3 DNA sequence: TGTGCCAGCAGTTACACGCGACAGGGCTATGGCTACACCTTC.

The chain employs TRBV6-5 and TRBJ1-1; tentative D call: TRBD1 (6 bases). The CDR3 is 12 amino acids. V lost 7 bases to trimming and J lost 7 bases, with 13 bases between them. The V gene's germline CDR1 is MNHEY and CDR2 SVGAGI. CDR3 loop: CASTDLTGEAFF. The CDR3, as DNA: TGTGCCAGCACCGACCTGACAGGTGAAGCTTTCTTT.

The rearrangement joins TRBV9 to TRBJ2-2; tentatively, D is TRBD2 (5 bases). Germline assignment: CDR1 SGDLS and CDR2 YYNGEE. Trimming removed 3 bases from V and 3 bases from J, with 9 bases in between. There are 14 residues in the CDR3. CDR3 nucleotide sequence: TGTGCCAGCAGCGGAAGGACTGACACCGGGGAGCTGTTTTTT. Its protein is CASSGRTDTGELFF.

This chain connects TRBV25-1 to TRBJ1-2; 9 bases align to TRBD1. Trimming removed 3 bases from V and 6 bases from J; junction bases left unmatched: 8. The CDR3 spans 15 residues. Germline V lookup: CDR1 MGHDK, CDR2 SYGVNS. DNA of the CDR3: TGTGCCAGCAGTGATACAGGGGGCCCTAGGGATGGCTACACCTTC. As protein: CASSDTGGPRDGYTF.

The count of this clone is one. J is TRBJ1-2 and V is TRBV28, with 7 positions matching TRBD1. CDR1 is MDHEN, CDR2 SYDVKM, per germline. There are 14 residues in the CDR3. The trim removed 4 bases at V and 4 bases at J, leaving 6 bases unmatched. The CDR3 DNA is TGTGCCAGCAGTTCTGGACAGGCCCCCTATGGCTACACCTTC. It yields the protein CASSSGQAPYGYTF.

The chain links TRBV5-1 to TRBJ2-5, with TRBD2 identical over 10 bases. The V gene end was trimmed by 2 bases and the J gene end by 3 bases; junction bases not matched to a gene: 7. This CDR3 contains 16 residues. Germline V gives CDR1 SGHRS, CDR2 YFSETQ. The CDR3 DNA reads as TGCGCCAGCAGCTTTGGACTAGCGGTATCCGAAGAGACCCAGTACTTC. It is translated as CASSFGLAVSEETQYF.

The table lists this clone with a count of one. The chain employs TRBV10-2 and TRBJ1-5, with TRBD1 matching over 9 bases. The CDR3 spans 13 residues. CDR1 and CDR2 (germline): WSHSY, SAAADI. V was clipped by 7 bases and J by 4 bases; unmatched bases: 2. The CDR3 bases are TGCGCCAGCAACAGGGGGCAGAATCAGCCCCAGCATTTT. Protein product: CASNRGQNQPQHF.

This chain connects TRBV7-2 to TRBJ2-1; a weak D match, TRBD1 (5 bases). This CDR3 has 16 amino acids. CDR1 and CDR2 (germline): SGHTA, FQGNSA. The ends were cut back, 2 bases at V and 11 bases at J, with 22 bases in the middle. CDR3 region: CASSLNGIGARNQQFF. The DNA for the CDR3 is TGTGCCAGCAGCTTAAATGGGATTGGGGCCCGAAATCAGCAGTTCTTC.

The J gene is TRBJ1-4, the V gene TRBV15, with D perhaps matching TRBD1 (6 bases). The CDR3 sequence is 14 residues long. V shed 4 bases and J shed 2 bases, with 8 bases lying between them. Looked up from germline, CDR1 is LNHNV and CDR2 is YYDKDF (reference sequence). CDR3 residues: CATSKTGTNEKLFF. In nucleotides, the CDR3 is TGTGCCACCAGCAAGACAGGCACTAATGAAAAACTGTTTTTT.

This clone was seen more than once but under ten times. The chain combines TRBV28 with TRBJ1-1; no reliable D call. Germline V gene data show CDR1 as MDHEN and CDR2 as SYDVKM. This CDR3 comprises 10 residues. The V gene lost 4 bases and the J gene lost 7 bases, with 4 bases spanning the gap. CDR3 region: CASSSIEAFF. The CDR3 DNA follows: TGTGCCAGCAGTTCAATTGAAGCTTTCTTT. Looking up the rest from reference TRBV28 and TRBJ1-1 gives the full variable domain: DVKVTQSSRYLVKRTGEKVFLECVQDMDHENMFWYRQDPGLGLRLIYFSYDVKMKEKGDIPEGYSVSREKKERFSLILESASTNQTSMYLCASSSIEAFFGQGTRLTVV.

The rearrangement links TRBV24-1 to TRBJ2-1; 9 bases are shared with TRBD2. The CDR3 has 16 amino acids. The germline gives CDR1 KGHDR, CDR2 SFDVKD. Trimming cost V 5 bases and J 6 bases; bases outside gene matches: 10. This CDR3 is CATSGGGGARGNEQFF. The DNA of the CDR3 is TGTGCCACCAGTGGCGGCGGGGGGGCCAGGGGCAATGAGCAGTTCTTC.

CDR3 region: CASSLGGQTDTQYF. CDR3 coding DNA: TGTGCCAGCAGCTTAGGAGGGCAGACAGATACGCAGTATTTT. V is TRBV7-3 and J is TRBJ2-3; TRBD2 might be the D (6 bases). Germline CDR1 SGHTA, CDR2 FQGTGA. The V gene lost 2 bases and the J gene lost 3 bases, with 9 bases spanning the gap. The CDR3 extends over 14 amino acids.